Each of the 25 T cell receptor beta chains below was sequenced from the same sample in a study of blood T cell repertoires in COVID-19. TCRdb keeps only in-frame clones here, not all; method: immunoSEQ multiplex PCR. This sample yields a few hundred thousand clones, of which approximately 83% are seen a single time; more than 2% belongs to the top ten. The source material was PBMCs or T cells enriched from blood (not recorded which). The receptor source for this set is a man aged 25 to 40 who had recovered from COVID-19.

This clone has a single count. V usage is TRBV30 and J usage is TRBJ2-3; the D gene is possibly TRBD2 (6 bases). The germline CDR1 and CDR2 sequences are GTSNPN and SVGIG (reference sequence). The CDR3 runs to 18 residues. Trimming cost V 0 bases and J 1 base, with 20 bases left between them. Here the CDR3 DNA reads TGTGCCTGGAGTGTAGGGCAGGGACTTCTGTATTGCACAGATACGCAGTATTTT. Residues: CAWSVGQGLLYCTDTQYF.

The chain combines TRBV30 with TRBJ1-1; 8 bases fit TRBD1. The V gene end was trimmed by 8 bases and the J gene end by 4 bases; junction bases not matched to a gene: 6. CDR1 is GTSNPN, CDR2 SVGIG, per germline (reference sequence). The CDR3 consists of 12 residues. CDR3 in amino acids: CARDRGGTEAFF. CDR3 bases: TGTGCCAGAGACAGGGGTGGCACTGAAGCTTTCTTT. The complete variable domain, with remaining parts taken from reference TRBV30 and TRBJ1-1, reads SQTIHQWPATLVQPVGSPLSLECTVEGTSNPNLYWYRQAAGRGLQLLFYSVGIGQISSEVPQNLSASRPQDRQFILSSKKLLLSDSGFYLCARDRGGTEAFFGQGTRLTVV.

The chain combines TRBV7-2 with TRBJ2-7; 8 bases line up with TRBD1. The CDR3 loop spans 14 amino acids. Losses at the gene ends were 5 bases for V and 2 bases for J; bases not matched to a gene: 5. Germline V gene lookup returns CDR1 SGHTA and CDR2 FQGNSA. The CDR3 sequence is CASSRTGFTYEQYF. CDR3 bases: TGTGCCAGCAGCCGGACAGGGTTCACCTACGAGCAGTACTTC. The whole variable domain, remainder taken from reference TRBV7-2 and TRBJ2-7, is GAGVSQSPSNKVTEKGKDVELRCDPISGHTALYWYRQSLGQGLEFLIYFQGNSAPDKSGLPSDRFSAERTGGSVSTLTIQRTQQEDSAVYLCASSRTGFTYEQYFGPGTRLTVT.

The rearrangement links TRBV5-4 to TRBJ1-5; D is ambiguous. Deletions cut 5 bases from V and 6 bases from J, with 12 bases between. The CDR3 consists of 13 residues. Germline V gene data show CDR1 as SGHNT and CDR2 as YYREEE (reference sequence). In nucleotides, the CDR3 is TGTGCCAGCAGACCAGGTCACAGTCAGCCCCAGCATTTT. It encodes CASRPGHSQPQHF.

For the CDR3, the DNA is TGTGCCAGCAGTGACCGGGGCTCCTACAATGAGCAGTTCTTC. Translating it yields CASSDRGSYNEQFF. V gene TRBV2 combines with J gene TRBJ2-1, with D perhaps TRBD2 (5 bases). This CDR3 has 14 residues. Germline assignment: CDR1 SNHLY and CDR2 FYNNEI. V dropped 3 bases and J dropped 0 bases, with 6 bases sitting between them.

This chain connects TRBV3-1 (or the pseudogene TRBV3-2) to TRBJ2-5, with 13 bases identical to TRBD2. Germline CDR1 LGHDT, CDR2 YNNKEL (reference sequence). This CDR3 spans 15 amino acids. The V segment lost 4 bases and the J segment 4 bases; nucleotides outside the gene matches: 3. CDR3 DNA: TGTGCCAGCAGCCGGGGACTAGCGGGGACAGAGACCCAGTACTTC. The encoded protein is CASSRGLAGTETQYF.

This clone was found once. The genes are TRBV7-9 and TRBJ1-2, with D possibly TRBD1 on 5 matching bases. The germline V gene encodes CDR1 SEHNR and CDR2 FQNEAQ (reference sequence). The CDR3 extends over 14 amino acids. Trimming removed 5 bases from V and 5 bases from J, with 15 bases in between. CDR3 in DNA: TGTGCCAGCAGCCTCGCGGGGGGAGGGTATGGCTACACCTTC. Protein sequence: CASSLAGGGYGYTF.

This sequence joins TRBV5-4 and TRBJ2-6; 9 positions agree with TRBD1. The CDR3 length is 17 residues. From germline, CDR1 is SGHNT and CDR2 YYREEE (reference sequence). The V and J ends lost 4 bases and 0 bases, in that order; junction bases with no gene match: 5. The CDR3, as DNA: TGTGCCAGCAGCCCGACAGGGGGAGGCTCTGGGGCCAACGTCCTGACTTTC. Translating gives CASSPTGGGSGANVLTF.

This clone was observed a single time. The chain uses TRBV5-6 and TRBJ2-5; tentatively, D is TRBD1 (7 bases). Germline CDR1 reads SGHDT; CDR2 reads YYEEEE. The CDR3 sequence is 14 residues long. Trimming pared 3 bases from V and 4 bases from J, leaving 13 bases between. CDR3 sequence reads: CASSSQGTRETQYF. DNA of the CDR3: TGTGCCAGCAGCTCACAGGGGACTCGAGAGACCCAGTACTTC.

The CDR3 reads CAITPLPTGMDEQYF. CDR3 sequence (DNA): TGTGCCATCACTCCACTCCCCACAGGTATGGACGAGCAGTACTTC. The genes are TRBV10-3 and TRBJ2-7, with a tentative D call TRBD1 (5 bases). Germline V gives CDR1 ENHRY, CDR2 SYGVKD. The CDR3 is 15 amino acids. Trimming stripped 7 bases from V and 5 bases from J, with 21 bases between.

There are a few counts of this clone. The DNA for the CDR3 is TGTGCCAGCAGTAAGGGGGCTCGAGGTTCCTACGAGCAGTACTTC. Translation gives CASSKGARGSYEQYF. V gene TRBV2 combines with J gene TRBJ2-7, with 7 bases that match TRBD1. The CDR3 has 15 amino acids. The trim removed 5 bases at V and 1 base at J, leaving 8 bases unmatched. The germline gives CDR1 SNHLY, CDR2 FYNNEI.

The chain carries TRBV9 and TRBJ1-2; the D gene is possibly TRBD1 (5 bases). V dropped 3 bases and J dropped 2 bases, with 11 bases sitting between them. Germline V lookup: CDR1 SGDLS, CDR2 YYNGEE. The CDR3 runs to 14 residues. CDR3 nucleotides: TGTGCCAGCAGCGGGGGGGGTGCCAACTATGGCTACACCTTC. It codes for CASSGGGANYGYTF.

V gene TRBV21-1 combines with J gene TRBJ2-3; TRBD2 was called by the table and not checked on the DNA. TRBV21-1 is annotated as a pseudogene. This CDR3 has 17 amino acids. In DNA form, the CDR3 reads TGTGCCAGCAGCAAGCTGCGGGGGGGAAGATTCACAGATACGCAGTATTTT. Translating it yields CASSKLRGGRFTDTQYF.

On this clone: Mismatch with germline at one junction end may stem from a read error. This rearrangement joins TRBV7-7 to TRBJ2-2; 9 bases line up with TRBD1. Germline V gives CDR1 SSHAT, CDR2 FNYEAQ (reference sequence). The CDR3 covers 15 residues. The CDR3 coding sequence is TGTGCTAGCAGCTTAGGGACAGGGATATCCGGGGAGCTGTTTTTT. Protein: CASSLGTGISGELFF. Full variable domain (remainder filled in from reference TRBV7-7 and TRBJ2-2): GAGVSQSPRYKVTKRGQDVTLRCDPISSHATLYWYQQALGQGPEFLTYFNYEAQPDKSGLPSDRFSAERPEGSISTLTIQRTEQRDSAMYRCASSLGTGISGELFFGEGSRLTVL.

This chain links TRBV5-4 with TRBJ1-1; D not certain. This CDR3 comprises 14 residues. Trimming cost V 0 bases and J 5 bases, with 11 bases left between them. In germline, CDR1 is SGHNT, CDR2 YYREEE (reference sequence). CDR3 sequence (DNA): TGTGCCAGCAGCTTGGGCTTACCCCTAACTGAAGCTTTCTTT. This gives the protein CASSLGLPLTEAFF.

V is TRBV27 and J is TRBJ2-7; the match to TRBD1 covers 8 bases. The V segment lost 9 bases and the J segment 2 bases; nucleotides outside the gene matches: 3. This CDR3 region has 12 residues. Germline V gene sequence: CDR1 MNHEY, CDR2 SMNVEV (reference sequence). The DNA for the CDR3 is TGTGCCAGTCGACAGGGGCCCTACGAGCAGTACTTC. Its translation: CASRQGPYEQYF.

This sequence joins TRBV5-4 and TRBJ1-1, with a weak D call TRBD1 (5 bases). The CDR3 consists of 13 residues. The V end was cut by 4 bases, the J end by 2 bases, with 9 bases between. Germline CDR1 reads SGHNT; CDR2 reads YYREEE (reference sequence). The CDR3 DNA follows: TGTGCCAGCAGCAAGACAGAAAACACTGAAGCTTTCTTT. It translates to CASSKTENTEAFF.

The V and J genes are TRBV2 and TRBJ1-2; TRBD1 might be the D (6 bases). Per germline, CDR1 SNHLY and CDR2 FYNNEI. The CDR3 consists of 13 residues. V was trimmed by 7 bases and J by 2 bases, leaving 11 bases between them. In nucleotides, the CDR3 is TGTGCCAGCAACTTGGACAGAAACTATGGCTACACCTTC. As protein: CASNLDRNYGYTF. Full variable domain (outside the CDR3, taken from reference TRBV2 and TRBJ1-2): EPEVTQTPSHQVTQMGQEVILRCVPISNHLYFYWYRQILGQKVEFLVSFYNNEISEKSEIFDDQFSVERPDGSNFTLKIRSTKLEDSAMYFCASNLDRNYGYTFGSGTRLTVV.

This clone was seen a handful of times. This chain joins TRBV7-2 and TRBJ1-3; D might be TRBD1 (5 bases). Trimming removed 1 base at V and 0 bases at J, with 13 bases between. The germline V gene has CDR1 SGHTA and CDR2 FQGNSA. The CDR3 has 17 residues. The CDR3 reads CASSLVFGAVSGNTIYF. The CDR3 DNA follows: TGTGCCAGCAGCTTAGTGTTTGGGGCCGTCTCTGGAAACACCATATATTTT.

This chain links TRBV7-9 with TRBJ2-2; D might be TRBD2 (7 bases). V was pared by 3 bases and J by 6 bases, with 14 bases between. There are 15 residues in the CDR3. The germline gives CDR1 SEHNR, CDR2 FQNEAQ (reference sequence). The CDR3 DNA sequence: TGTGCCAGCAGCTTGGCGGGGGCCGGGCCCGGGGAGCTGTTTTTT. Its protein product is CASSLAGAGPGELFF.

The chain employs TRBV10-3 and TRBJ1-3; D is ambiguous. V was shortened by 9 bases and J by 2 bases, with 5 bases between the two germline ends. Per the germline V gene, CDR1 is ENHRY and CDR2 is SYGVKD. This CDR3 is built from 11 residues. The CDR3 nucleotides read TGTGCCATGTCGGCTGGAAACACCATATATTTT. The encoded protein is CAMSAGNTIYF.

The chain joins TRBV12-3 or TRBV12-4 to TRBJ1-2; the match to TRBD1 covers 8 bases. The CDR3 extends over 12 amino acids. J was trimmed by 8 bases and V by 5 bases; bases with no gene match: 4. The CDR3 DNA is TGTGCCAGCAGTGCTAGACAGGGGGGCTACACCTTC. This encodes CASSARQGGYTF.

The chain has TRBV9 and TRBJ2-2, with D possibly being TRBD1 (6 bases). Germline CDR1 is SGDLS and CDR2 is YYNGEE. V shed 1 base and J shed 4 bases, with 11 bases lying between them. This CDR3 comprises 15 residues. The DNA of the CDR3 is TGTGCCAGCAGCGTACTGGGGGCGGGCACCGGGGAGCTGTTTTTT. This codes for CASSVLGAGTGELFF.

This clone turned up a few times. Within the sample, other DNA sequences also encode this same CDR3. In DNA form, the CDR3 reads TGTGCCAGCAGTAGGGACAGCAACACTGAAGCTTTCTTT. Translating gives CASSRDSNTEAFF. The chain has TRBV2 and TRBJ1-1; 7 bases align to TRBD1. V lost 5 bases to trimming and J lost 2 bases; unmatched junction nucleotides: 2. In germline, CDR1 is SNHLY, CDR2 FYNNEI. This CDR3 comprises 13 residues.

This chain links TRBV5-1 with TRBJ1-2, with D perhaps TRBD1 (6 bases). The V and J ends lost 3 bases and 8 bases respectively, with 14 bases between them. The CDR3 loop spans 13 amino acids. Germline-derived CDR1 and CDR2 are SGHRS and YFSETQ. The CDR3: CASSSTGLGGYTF. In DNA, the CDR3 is TGCGCCAGCAGCTCTACAGGGTTAGGCGGCTACACCTTC.